These 15 T cell receptor beta chains were all obtained from the same sample, sequenced in a study of beta chain features in type 1 diabetes. General observations from the study: TCRB CDR3s were moderately but significantly shorter in Type 1 diabetes patients in all four CD4+ subsets.

What was sequenced were expressed TCRB transcripts, since all of the isolated RNA had been reverse transcribed. Some clones are missing from TCRdb's copy, which holds only in-frame ones; the method was immunoSEQ multiplex PCR. The sample lists 300,000 to 450,000 clones, around 10% occurring once. No antigen is known for these receptors. Sequencing was done on a sample of central memory CD4+ T cells from blood. These receptors came from a young man with type 1 diabetes.

The chain uses TRBV5-1 and TRBJ2-7; 10 bases match TRBD2. The germline V gene encodes CDR1 SGHRS and CDR2 YFSETQ. V shed 4 bases and J 2 bases; nucleotides not matched to a gene: 6. This CDR3 is built from 15 residues. The CDR3 loop is CASSSGLAETYEQYF. In DNA form, the CDR3 reads TGCGCCAGCAGCAGCGGACTAGCGGAGACCTACGAGCAGTACTTC.

The V call is TRBV11-3, the J call TRBJ1-2; no reliable D call. Between the trimmed V and J ends, which lost 4 bases and 8 bases, there was a span of 14 bases. The CDR3 spans 13 residues. Germline V lookup: CDR1 SGHNT, CDR2 YENEEA. CDR3 amino acids: CASSSTYTGGYTF. CDR3 DNA: TGTGCCAGCAGCTCCACCTACACCGGAGGCTACACCTTC.

The CDR3 coding sequence is TGTGCCAGCAGCCTACTCCCCCAGGGGGCCTACGAGCAGTACTTC. It codes for CASSLLPQGAYEQYF. V and J are TRBV4-2 and TRBJ2-7; TRBD1 agrees at 7 bases. Losses at the gene ends were 4 bases for V and 2 bases for J; bases not matched to a gene: 8. This CDR3 comprises 15 residues. Germline V CDR1 and CDR2: LGHNA, YNFKEQ.

The rearrangement uses TRBV21-1 and TRBJ2-5; no check of the table's D call, TRBD1, against the DNA was made. TRBV21-1 is noted as a pseudogene. The CDR3 has 16 amino acids. Written as DNA, the CDR3 is TGTGCCAGCAGCAAAATAGGCAGGGGGCTCGGTGAGACCCAGTACTTC. As protein: CASSKIGRGLGETQYF.

The chain links TRBV28 to TRBJ2-1, with 11 bases fitting TRBD2. The V gene's germline CDR1 is MDHEN and CDR2 SYDVKM. V shed 5 bases, J shed 1 base, and the junction held 4 bases outside the gene matches. The CDR3 is 16 amino acids. For the CDR3, the DNA is TGTGCCAGCAGTCCCCGACTAGCGGGATCCTACAATGAGCAGTTCTTC. Translated: CASSPRLAGSYNEQFF.

The CDR3 region has the DNA TGTGCCAGTAGGCTGACAGCCCAAGAGACCCAGTACTTC. Translated: CASRLTAQETQYF. The chain uses TRBV19 and TRBJ2-5, with TRBD1 as a possible D gene (5 bases). Germline V lookup: CDR1 LNHDA, CDR2 SQIVND (reference sequence). The length of the CDR3 is 13 residues. Deletions cut 6 bases from V and 1 base from J, with 9 bases between.

Ten or more counts support this clone. V and J are TRBV9 and TRBJ1-5; D gene uncertain. V dropped 1 base and J dropped 2 bases, with 10 bases sitting between them. Germline CDR1 is SGDLS and CDR2 is YYNGEE. CDR3 length: 15 amino acids. CDR3 bases: TGTGCCAGCAGCGTACGGCCCGATGGCAATCAGCCCCAGCATTTT. Protein sequence: CASSVRPDGNQPQHF.

Only a few counts were recorded for this clone. The J gene is TRBJ1-2, the V gene TRBV28; the D is unclear. Germline CDR1 reads MDHEN; CDR2 reads SYDVKM. V dropped 6 bases and J dropped 4 bases, with 9 bases sitting between them. The CDR3 spans 12 residues. CDR3 residues: CASRRLGYGYTF. As DNA, the CDR3 is TGTGCCAGCAGAAGATTAGGCTATGGCTACACCTTC.

This chain links TRBV11-1 with TRBJ2-5, with TRBD2 matching 10 bases. The CDR3 is 19 residues long. After removal of 4 bases from V and 14 bases from J, the junction contained 28 bases not matched to a gene. The germline CDR1 and CDR2 sequences are SGHAT and FQDESV (reference sequence). This CDR3 reads CASSSNSRGGYSGRPPGYF. The CDR3 nucleotides are TGTGCCAGCAGCTCCAACAGTCGGGGGGGATATAGCGGGAGGCCCCCGGGATACTTC.

This sequence joins TRBV29-1 and TRBJ2-5; 11 bases align to TRBD1. The V gene's germline CDR1 is SQVTM and CDR2 ANQGSEA. The CDR3 spans 14 residues. V shed 8 bases, J shed 2 bases, and the junction held 7 bases outside the gene matches. The CDR3 reads CSFGGQGVQETQYF. The CDR3 DNA follows: TGCAGCTTCGGGGGACAGGGGGTACAAGAGACCCAGTACTTC.

This clone was seen only a few times. The chain has TRBV7-9 and TRBJ2-6; D call uncertain. The CDR3 length is 15 residues. Germline CDR1 reads SEHNR; CDR2 reads FQNEAQ (reference sequence). V was clipped by 3 bases and J by 5 bases, with 11 bases between them. The CDR3 loop is CASSFSYVRANVLTF. The DNA of the CDR3 is TGTGCCAGCAGCTTTTCTTATGTACGGGCCAACGTCCTGACTTTC.

This clone was observed a few times. Since a much larger clone is just one base distant, this may be a read error. The J gene is TRBJ2-1, the V gene TRBV5-4, with D unresolved. Germline V gene lookup returns CDR1 SGHNT and CDR2 YYREEE (reference sequence). The CDR3 loop spans 11 amino acids. V was clipped by 2 bases and J by 3 bases, with 0 bases between them. The CDR3 nucleotides read TGTGCCAGCAGCTTCTACAATGAGCAGTTCTTC. It specifies CASSFYNEQFF. Looking up the rest from reference TRBV5-4 and TRBJ2-1 gives the full variable domain: ETGVTQSPTHLIKTRGQQVTLRCSSQSGHNTVSWYQQALGQGPQFIFQYYREEENGRGNFPPRFSGLQFPNYSSELNVNALELDDSALYLCASSFYNEQFFGPGTRLTVL.

In its sample, this clone was seen a few times. The gene calls are TRBV19 and TRBJ2-7, with TRBD1 matching 11 bases. Germline V gene lookup returns CDR1 LNHDA and CDR2 SQIVND (reference sequence). The CDR3 has 14 amino acids. V lost 3 bases, J lost 6 bases, and 4 bases stayed unmatched. The CDR3, as DNA: TGTGCCAGTAGTATGGACAGGGGGCAAGGCGAGCAGTACTTC. As protein: CASSMDRGQGEQYF.

This clone was detected only a few times. The chain carries TRBV6-6 and TRBJ2-2; 7 bases match TRBD1. The trim removed 7 bases at V and 9 bases at J, leaving 11 bases unmatched. Germline CDR1 reads MNHNY; CDR2 reads SVGAGI (reference sequence). This CDR3 is built from 14 residues. CDR3 sequence: CASTDLATGRELFF. CDR3 bases: TGTGCCAGCACCGACCTGGCGACAGGGAGGGAGCTGTTTTTT.

Many counts were recorded for this clone. CDR3 bases: TGTGCCAGCAGCCCATATAGCGGGAGCTCCTACGAGCAGTACTTC. Amino acids: CASSPYSGSSYEQYF. V is TRBV14 and J is TRBJ2-7; 9 nucleotides agree with TRBD2. The germline gives CDR1 SGHDN, CDR2 FVKESK. Trimming at V came to 4 bases and at J to 0 bases, leaving 4 bases not matched to a gene. The CDR3 extends over 15 amino acids.